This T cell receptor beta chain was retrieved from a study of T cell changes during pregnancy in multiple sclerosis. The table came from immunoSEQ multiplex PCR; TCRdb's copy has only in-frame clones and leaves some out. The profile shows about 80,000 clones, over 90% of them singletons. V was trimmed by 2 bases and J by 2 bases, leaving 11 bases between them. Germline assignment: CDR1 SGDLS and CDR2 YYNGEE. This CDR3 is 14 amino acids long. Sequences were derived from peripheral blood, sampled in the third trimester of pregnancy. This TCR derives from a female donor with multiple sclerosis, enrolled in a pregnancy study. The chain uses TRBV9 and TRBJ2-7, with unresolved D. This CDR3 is CASSVLQDTYEQYF. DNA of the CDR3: TGTGCCAGCAGCGTGCTCCAGGATACCTACGAGCAGTACTTC.